A single sample is the source of the 21 T cell receptor beta chains below, sequenced in a study of radiotherapy plus CTLA-4 blockade in lung cancer. TCRdb's table, derived via immunoSEQ multiplex PCR, lists solely in-frame clones and lacks some. The sample includes approximately 57,000 clones, approximately 80% of them seen just once. Sequenced material: peripheral blood, taken from a patient treated with radiotherapy plus ipilimumab. The receptor source for this set is a human donor with non-small cell lung cancer whose response to radiotherapy plus ipilimumab could not be evaluated.

The chain uses TRBV5-4 and TRBJ1-2; D unclear. CDR3 length: 15 residues. The germline V and J ends were trimmed by 0 bases and 5 bases, with 14 bases remaining between them. Germline CDR1 reads SGHNT; CDR2 reads YYREEE (reference sequence). The CDR3 coding sequence is TGTGCCAGCAGCTTGGGGGAGACGGAGGTATATGGCTACACCTTC. Encoded protein: CASSLGETEVYGYTF.

The chain uses TRBV5-1 and TRBJ2-3; the D gene is possibly TRBD1 (6 bases). The length of the CDR3 is 14 residues. V lost 0 bases, J lost 6 bases, and 11 bases lay in between. Germline-derived CDR1 and CDR2 are SGHRS and YFSETQ. Here the CDR3 reads CASSLAQGSDTQYF. DNA of the CDR3: TGCGCCAGCAGCTTGGCCCAGGGGAGCGATACGCAGTATTTT. The whole variable domain, filled in from reference TRBV5-1 and TRBJ2-3, reads KAGVTQTPRYLIKTRGQQVTLSCSPISGHRSVSWYQQTPGQGLQFLFEYFSETQRNKGNFPGRFSGRQFSNSRSEMNVSTLELGDSALYLCASSLAQGSDTQYFGPGTRLTVL.

V and J are TRBV9 and TRBJ2-1; 8 bases map to TRBD2. The germline gives CDR1 SGDLS, CDR2 YYNGEE. This CDR3 contains 16 residues. The junction had 7 bases not matched to a gene; V was cut back by 5 bases and J by 0 bases. The CDR3 nucleotides read TGTGCCAGCAGTCTCAGCGGGACTAGCTCCTACAATGAGCAGTTCTTC. Amino acid sequence: CASSLSGTSSYNEQFF.

This clone has only a few counts. The gene calls are TRBV5-1 and TRBJ1-4, with 8 bases that match TRBD1. Germline assignment: CDR1 SGHRS and CDR2 YFSETQ. The CDR3 sequence is 15 residues long. V was pared by 7 bases and J by 8 bases, with 13 bases of the junction left unmatched. The DNA for the CDR3 is TGCGCCAGCTCGCCCCCCGAGACAGGGGTCGAAAAACTGTTTTTT. It encodes CASSPPETGVEKLFF.

The chain recombines TRBV7-9 with TRBJ1-3, with 8 bases lining up with TRBD1. The germline V gene has CDR1 SEHNR and CDR2 FQNEAQ (reference sequence). This CDR3 is 16 amino acids long. Germline trimming cut 3 bases from V and 4 bases from J; bases unmatched to any gene: 8. The CDR3 is CASSFRGTGSGNTIYF. Here the CDR3 DNA reads TGTGCCAGCAGCTTTCGGGGGACAGGTTCCGGAAACACCATATATTTT.

This sequence joins TRBV6-5 and TRBJ1-6; 7 nucleotides agree with TRBD1. The CDR3 is made up of 15 amino acids. CDR1 is MNHEY and CDR2 is SVGAGI in the germline V gene. J gave up 4 bases and V 7 bases, and 7 bases lay outside the gene matches. The CDR3 nucleotides read TGTGCCAGCATGCGGGACAGCGGGTATAATTCACCCCTCCACTTT. Translation: CASMRDSGYNSPLHF.

The genes are TRBV28 and TRBJ2-7, with TRBD2 matching over 8 bases. This CDR3 spans 16 amino acids. Germline-derived CDR1 and CDR2 are MDHEN and SYDVKM. The V segment lost 5 bases and the J segment 0 bases; nucleotides outside the gene matches: 9. The CDR3 sequence: CASSAKRGFSSYEQYF. CDR3 sequence (DNA): TGTGCCAGCAGTGCAAAGCGGGGGTTTAGCTCCTACGAGCAGTACTTC.

The V gene is TRBV11-3, the J gene TRBJ2-2, with TRBD1 as a possible D gene (5 bases). This CDR3 comprises 15 residues. Germline CDR1 and CDR2: SGHNT and YENEEA. V was clipped by 1 base and J by 3 bases, with 9 bases between them. The CDR3 nucleotides read TGTGCCAGCAGCTTAGGGGGCGCGGACACCGGGGAGCTGTTTTTT. Encoded protein: CASSLGGADTGELFF.

The chain combines TRBV18 with TRBJ2-7; TRBD2 might be the D (5 bases). This CDR3 region has 15 residues. CDR1 is KGHSH and CDR2 is LQKENI in the germline V gene. V was pared by 3 bases and J by 11 bases, with 23 bases between. CDR3: CASSPDGRPEDWEYF. CDR3 sequence (DNA): TGTGCCAGCTCACCGGACGGACGGCCTGAGGACTGGGAGTACTTC.

The rearrangement joins TRBV5-5 to TRBJ1-1; TRBD1 agrees at 9 bases. After removal of 1 base from V and 2 bases from J, the junction contained 3 bases not matched to a gene. Germline CDR1 reads SGHKS; CDR2 reads YYEKEE (reference sequence). This CDR3 is built from 15 residues. In DNA form, the CDR3 reads TGTGCCAGCAGCTTGACAGGGGGCATTAACACTGAAGCTTTCTTT. This encodes CASSLTGGINTEAFF.

The V gene is TRBV28, the J gene TRBJ1-5; TRBD1 aligns across 8 bases. Germline V gives CDR1 MDHEN, CDR2 SYDVKM. This CDR3 spans 15 amino acids. V shed 5 bases and J 6 bases; nucleotides not matched to a gene: 9. This chain's CDR3 is CASSAGGSGGQPQHF. In DNA, the CDR3 is TGTGCCAGCAGTGCAGGGGGCTCCGGGGGTCAGCCCCAGCATTTT.

The rearrangement joins TRBV11-2 to TRBJ2-5; D is undetermined. Looked up from germline, CDR1 is SGHAT and CDR2 is FQNNGV. Trimming took 0 bases from V and 2 from J, leaving 10 bases between them. This CDR3 region has 15 residues. CDR3 amino acids: CASSLDSALQETQYF. CDR3 coding DNA: TGTGCCAGCAGCTTAGATTCAGCGCTGCAAGAGACCCAGTACTTC. Based on the CDR3 plus reference TRBV11-2 and TRBJ2-5, the full variable domain is EAGVAQSPRYKIIEKRQSVAFWCNPISGHATLYWYQQILGQGPKLLIQFQNNGVVDDSQLPKDRFSAERLKGVDSTLKIQPAKLEDSAVYLCASSLDSALQETQYFGPGTRLLVL.

The chain carries TRBV4-3 and TRBJ1-1; D not resolved. The CDR3 runs 13 residues. Germline assignment: CDR1 LGHNA and CDR2 YSLEER. Deletions cut 1 base from V and 5 bases from J, with 8 bases between. The CDR3 DNA sequence: TGCGCCAGCAGCCAAGTCACGGAGACTGAAGCTTTCTTT. It yields the protein CASSQVTETEAFF.

This clone appeared once. This chain uses TRBV7-2 with TRBJ1-2, with D perhaps TRBD1 (5 bases). The CDR3 consists of 13 residues. Germline V gene data show CDR1 as SGHTA and CDR2 as FQGNSA. Trimming removed 5 bases at V and 6 bases at J, with 13 bases between. CDR3 region: CASSLGQANGYTF. CDR3 in DNA: TGTGCCAGCAGCCTGGGGCAGGCCAATGGCTACACCTTC. Variable domain in full (rest from reference TRBV7-2 and TRBJ1-2): GAGVSQSPSNKVTEKGKDVELRCDPISGHTALYWYRQSLGQGLEFLIYFQGNSAPDKSGLPSDRFSAERTGGSVSTLTIQRTQQEDSAVYLCASSLGQANGYTFGSGTRLTVV.

The chain carries TRBV4-1 and TRBJ1-1, with TRBD1 matching over 7 bases. CDR3 size: 16 residues. V lost 0 bases and J lost 0; bases outside the gene matches: 4. CDR1 is MGHRA and CDR2 is YSYEKL in the germline V gene. The CDR3 is CASSQDPGQVNTEAFF. CDR3 DNA sequence: TGCGCCAGCAGCCAAGATCCCGGACAGGTGAACACTGAAGCTTTCTTT.

The chain joins TRBV29-1 to TRBJ2-5, with D perhaps TRBD1 (6 bases). Germline V gene lookup returns CDR1 SQVTM and CDR2 ANQGSEA. V was clipped by 1 base and J by 5 bases, with 14 bases between them. The CDR3 sequence is 14 residues long. This CDR3 is CSVEAGGAMETQYF. The CDR3 coding sequence is TGCAGCGTTGAAGCTGGGGGCGCAATGGAGACCCAGTACTTC. Drawing the rest from reference TRBV29-1 and TRBJ2-5, the complete variable domain is SAVISQKPSRDICQRGTSLTIQCQVDSQVTMMFWYRQQPGQSLTLIATANQGSEATYESGFVIDKFPISRPNLTFSTLTVSNMSPEDSSIYLCSVEAGGAMETQYFGPGTRLLVL.

The chain employs TRBV11-3 and TRBJ2-1, with D possibly being TRBD1 (7 bases). Trimming removed 0 bases at V and 2 bases at J, with 8 bases between. The CDR3 is 15 residues long. In germline, CDR1 is SGHNT, CDR2 YENEEA. The CDR3, as DNA: TGTGCCAGCAGCTTAGACAGGGGGGCCTACAATGAGCAGTTCTTC. Translating gives CASSLDRGAYNEQFF.

J is TRBJ2-3 and V is TRBV7-2; 8 bases are a match to TRBD2. The J segment lost 2 bases and the V segment lost 6 bases, leaving 16 bases of the junction unmatched. Germline CDR1 and CDR2: SGHTA and FQGNSA. CDR3 length equals 18 residues. CDR3 nucleotide sequence: TGTGCCAGCAGTCCCGGGACTAGTATTAATGCAAACACAGATACGCAGTATTTT. Protein product: CASSPGTSINANTDTQYF.

The V call is TRBV5-1, the J call TRBJ2-1; 10 nucleotides match TRBD2. The V gene end was trimmed by 1 base and the J gene end by 6 bases; junction bases not matched to a gene: 4. Germline CDR1 SGHRS, CDR2 YFSETQ. The CDR3 extends over 15 amino acids. CDR3 protein: CASSLQAGGLNEQFF. In nucleotides, the CDR3 is TGCGCCAGCAGCTTGCAAGCGGGGGGGCTCAATGAGCAGTTCTTC.

The genes are TRBV5-1 and TRBJ2-5; 8 bases are a match to TRBD2. Germline CDR1 and CDR2: SGHRS and YFSETQ. Trimming at V came to 4 bases and at J to 7 bases, leaving 15 bases not matched to a gene. CDR3 length: 16 residues. In nucleotides, the CDR3 is TGCGCCAGCAGCCCCGGCCAGCGGGGGCCCCGGAGGACCCAGTACTTC. Translating gives CASSPGQRGPRRTQYF.

This chain joins TRBV21-1 and TRBJ2-7; the D call TRBD1 from the table was never checked on the DNA. TRBV21-1 is a recognized pseudogene. This CDR3 has 14 residues. CDR3 protein: CASPKPNSSYEQYF. CDR3 coding DNA: TGTGCCTCCCCTAAACCCAACAGTTCCTACGAGCAGTACTTC.